This T cell receptor (beta chain) was captured by sequencing in a study of OX40 agonist ivuxolimab in advanced cancers. Across the whole study: Partial responses were observed in three patients, of whom one had hepatocellular carcinoma and two had cutaneous melanoma.

The germline gives CDR1 SGHDT, CDR2 YYEEEE. J gave up 6 bases and V 4 bases, and 5 bases lay outside the gene matches. The CDR3 has 14 amino acids. Repertoires were generated with immunoSEQ multiplex PCR, while TCRdb's copy carries only in-frame clones and drops some. The sample holds around 72,000 clones, approximately 90% seen once. The starting material was CD4+ or CD8+ T cells sorted from blood, obtained in a trial of the OX40 agonist ivuxolimab. The receptor's source is an adult with an advanced solid tumor such as melanoma, head and neck, liver or kidney cancer. V and J are TRBV5-6 and TRBJ1-1, with 11 bases matching TRBD1. The CDR3 nucleotides are TGTGCCAGCAGCCGAGTGGGACAGGGGGCTGAAGCTTTCTTT. This translates into CASSRVGQGAEAFF. Full variable domain (outside the CDR3, taken from reference TRBV5-6 and TRBJ1-1): DAGVTQSPTHLIKTRGQQVTLRCSPKSGHDTVSWYQQALGQGPQFIFQYYEEEERQRGNFPDRFSGHQFPNYSSELNVNALLLGDSALYLCASSRVGQGAEAFFGQGTRLTVV.